This entry lists 8 T cell receptor beta chains sequenced from one sample in a study of cytomegalovirus exposure and HLA in healthy donors. The PCR used 60 Vbeta and 13 Jbeta primers. TCRdb's copy holds only in-frame clones and misses some; the assay was immunoSEQ multiplex PCR. The sample consists of 100,000 to 150,000 clones, around 72% of them appearing once. Sequencing was done on a sample of PBMCs. These TCRs come from a woman aged 40 to 55 in good health and CMV-seronegative.

The rearrangement uses TRBV19 and TRBJ2-5, with D perhaps TRBD2 (6 bases). The CDR3 contains 13 residues. Trimming took 4 bases from V and 2 from J, leaving 8 bases between them. The germline V gene has CDR1 LNHDA and CDR2 SQIVND (reference sequence). CDR3 sequence: CASSSGAQETQYF. The CDR3, as DNA: TGTGCCAGTAGTAGCGGGGCACAAGAGACCCAGTACTTC.

This sequence joins TRBV14 and TRBJ2-7, with D tentatively TRBD1 (6 bases). V gave up 1 base and J gave up 4 bases, with 11 bases separating them. Germline assignment: CDR1 SGHDN and CDR2 FVKESK. This CDR3 region has 14 residues. The CDR3 sequence: CASSQALGAYEQYF. The DNA for the CDR3 is TGTGCCAGCAGCCAAGCTCTGGGGGCTTACGAGCAGTACTTC. Variable domain in full (rest from reference TRBV14 and TRBJ2-7): EAGVTQFPSHSVIEKGQTVTLRCDPISGHDNLYWYRRVMGKEIKFLLHFVKESKQDESGMPNNRFLAERTGGTYSTLKVQPAELEDSGVYFCASSQALGAYEQYFGPGTRLTVT.

The rearrangement links TRBV7-9 to TRBJ1-1; TRBD1 aligns across 8 bases. Germline trimming cut 5 bases from V and 0 bases from J; bases unmatched to any gene: 8. The germline V gene encodes CDR1 SEHNR and CDR2 FQNEAQ (reference sequence). CDR3 length equals 16 residues. Written as DNA, the CDR3 is TGTGCCAGCAGCCCTCGGGCAGGGGGCTTGAACACTGAAGCTTTCTTT. Protein: CASSPRAGGLNTEAFF.

This clone appeared once. The chain is built from TRBV27 and TRBJ2-7, with 9 nucleotides matching TRBD1. With 5 bases clipped from V and 3 bases from J, the junction kept 2 bases outside the gene matches. The CDR3 totals 13 residues. CDR1 is MNHEY, CDR2 SMNVEV, per germline (reference sequence). CDR3 in DNA: TGTGCCAGCAGTCCGGACAGGGGCTACGAGCAGTACTTC. This translates into CASSPDRGYEQYF.

The chain has TRBV18 and TRBJ2-2; D ambiguous. There are 14 residues in the CDR3. The V gene lost 3 bases and the J gene lost 3 bases, with 8 bases spanning the gap. Germline V lookup: CDR1 KGHSH, CDR2 LQKENI. CDR3 bases: TGTGCCAGCTCACCTGACTTATACACCGGGGAGCTGTTTTTT. This translates into CASSPDLYTGELFF. Using reference TRBV18 and TRBJ2-2 for the parts outside the CDR3, the full variable domain is NAGVMQNPRHLVRRRGQEARLRCSPMKGHSHVYWYRQLPEEGLKFMVYLQKENIIDESGMPKERFSAEFPKEGPSILRIQQVVRGDSAAYFCASSPDLYTGELFFGEGSRLTVL.

This chain connects TRBV14 to TRBJ1-2; D may be TRBD1 (5 bases). This CDR3 region has 12 residues. Germline V lookup: CDR1 SGHDN, CDR2 FVKESK. V was clipped by 5 bases and J by 8 bases, with 12 bases between them. CDR3 nucleotides: TGTGCCAGCAGCTTACCGTGGGGCGGCTACACCTTC. It codes for CASSLPWGGYTF.

This rearrangement joins TRBV7-9 to TRBJ2-6; a weak D match, TRBD1 (6 bases). Germline-derived CDR1 and CDR2 are SEHNR and FQNEAQ (reference sequence). V was shortened by 5 bases and J by 4 bases, with 15 bases between the two germline ends. CDR3 length equals 16 residues. The CDR3 coding sequence is TGTGCCAGCAGCGAATTACCAGGGGTAGGGGCCAACGTCCTGACTTTC. Translating it yields CASSELPGVGANVLTF.

The chain has TRBV28 and TRBJ2-3, with TRBD1 matching over 7 bases. This CDR3 spans 17 amino acids. CDR1 and CDR2 from the germline V gene are MDHEN and SYDVKM. V was clipped by 5 bases and J by 2 bases; unmatched bases: 13. The CDR3 coding sequence is TGTGCCAGCAGTACCCCGAACCGAGGGGGCGACACAGATACGCAGTATTTT. Translation: CASSTPNRGGDTDTQYF.